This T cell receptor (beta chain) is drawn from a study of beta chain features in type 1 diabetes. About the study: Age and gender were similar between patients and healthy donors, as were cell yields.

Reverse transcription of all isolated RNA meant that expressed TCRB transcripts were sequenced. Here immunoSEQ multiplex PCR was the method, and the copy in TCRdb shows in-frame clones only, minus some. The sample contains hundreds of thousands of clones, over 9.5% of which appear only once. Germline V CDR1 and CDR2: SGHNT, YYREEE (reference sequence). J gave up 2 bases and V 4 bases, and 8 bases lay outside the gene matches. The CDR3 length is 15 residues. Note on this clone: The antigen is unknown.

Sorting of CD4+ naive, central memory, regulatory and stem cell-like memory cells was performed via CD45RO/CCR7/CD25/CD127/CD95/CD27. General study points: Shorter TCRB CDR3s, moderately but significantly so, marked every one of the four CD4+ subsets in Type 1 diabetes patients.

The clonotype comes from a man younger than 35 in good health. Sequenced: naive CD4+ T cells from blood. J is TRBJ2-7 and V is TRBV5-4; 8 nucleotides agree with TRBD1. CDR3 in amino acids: CASSATQGATYEQYF. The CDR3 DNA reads TGTGCCAGCAGCGCGACTCAGGGGGCGACCTACGAGCAGTACTTC.